A single sample is the source of the 4 T cell receptor beta chains below, sequenced in a study of cytomegalovirus exposure and HLA in healthy donors. With 60 Vbeta and 13 Jbeta primers, the PCR was carried out. Profiled with immunoSEQ multiplex PCR; TCRdb holds only in-frame clones, not every one. The table includes more than 110,000 clones, around 82% detected once. The source material was PBMCs. The receptors derive from a man aged 45-65 years in good health and CMV-seronegative.

The V gene is TRBV28, the J gene TRBJ2-7, with a possible D match to TRBD1 (5 bases). Between the trimmed V and J ends, which lost 10 bases and 3 bases, there was a span of 13 bases. CDR3 size: 12 residues. Germline CDR1 and CDR2: MDHEN and SYDVKM. The DNA of the CDR3 is TGTGCCACCTCGGACACATACTACGAGCAGTACTTC. Translating gives CATSDTYYEQYF.

The J gene is TRBJ1-1, the V gene TRBV28; tentative D call: TRBD1 (5 bases). The CDR3 loop spans 14 amino acids. The V and J ends lost 3 bases and 5 bases respectively, with 13 bases between them. Per germline, CDR1 MDHEN and CDR2 SYDVKM. The CDR3 bases are TGTGCCAGCAGTTTCCCCCAGGGAATTACTGAAGCTTTCTTT. Translating gives CASSFPQGITEAFF.

This clone appeared a single time. The chain couples TRBV7-6 to TRBJ2-7, with 10 nucleotides matching TRBD1. CDR3 length: 17 residues. The V gene end was trimmed by 2 bases and the J gene end by 7 bases; junction bases not matched to a gene: 14. Germline V gives CDR1 SGHVS, CDR2 FNYEAQ. The CDR3 is CASSLMERQGAGNEQYF. The CDR3 DNA follows: TGTGCCAGCAGCTTAATGGAACGACAGGGGGCAGGGAATGAGCAGTACTTC.

The sample holds one count of this clone. The rearrangement joins TRBV12-2 to TRBJ2-3; TRBD2, as called in the table, went unchecked against the DNA. TRBV12-2 is a pseudogene segment. The CDR3 spans 19 residues. The CDR3 DNA follows: TGTGCAAGTCGCTTAGGGGGACTAGCGAGACCTCGGTGCACAGATACGCAGTATTTT. As protein: CASRLGGLARPRCTDTQYF.